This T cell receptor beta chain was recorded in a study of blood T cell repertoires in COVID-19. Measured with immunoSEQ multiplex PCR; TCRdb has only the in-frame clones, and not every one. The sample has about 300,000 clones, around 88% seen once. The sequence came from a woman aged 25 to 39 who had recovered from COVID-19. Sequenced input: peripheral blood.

DNA of the CDR3: TGTGCCAGCAATTCCGGAGACACTGAAGCTTTCTTT. This translates into CASNSGDTEAFF. The chain recombines TRBV3-1 (or the pseudogene TRBV3-2) with TRBJ1-1; no clear D gene. V shed 7 bases and J shed 3 bases, with 9 bases lying between them. The CDR3 has 12 residues. Germline V gene sequence: CDR1 LGHDT, CDR2 YNNKEL (reference sequence).